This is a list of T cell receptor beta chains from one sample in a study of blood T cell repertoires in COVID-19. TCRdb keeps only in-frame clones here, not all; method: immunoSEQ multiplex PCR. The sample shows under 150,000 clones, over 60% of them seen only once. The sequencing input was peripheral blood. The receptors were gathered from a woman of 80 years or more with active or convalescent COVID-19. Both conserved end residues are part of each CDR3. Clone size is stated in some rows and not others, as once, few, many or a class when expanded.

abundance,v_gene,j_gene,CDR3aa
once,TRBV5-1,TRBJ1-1,CASSLAQTGMNTEAFF
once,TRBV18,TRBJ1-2,CASSPGGPGYGYTF
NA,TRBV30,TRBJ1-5,CAWNPGQGFVQPQHF
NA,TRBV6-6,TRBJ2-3,CASRRRGGSSTDTQYF
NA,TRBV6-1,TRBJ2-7,CASSEERGVTYEQYF
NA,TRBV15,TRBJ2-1,CATSSDRGRPQFF
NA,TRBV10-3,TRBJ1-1,CAISALMNTEAFF
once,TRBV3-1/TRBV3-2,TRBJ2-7,CASNTQLAGGRAWSYEQYF
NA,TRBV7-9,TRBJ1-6,CASSLAGQANSPLHF
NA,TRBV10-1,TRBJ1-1,CASSDKPNTEAFF
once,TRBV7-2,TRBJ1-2,CASSPGTGLANYGYTF
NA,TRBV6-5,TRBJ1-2,CASRSRTGDGYTF
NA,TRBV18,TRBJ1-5,CASSATEGVGQPQHF
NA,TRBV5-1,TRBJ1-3,CASSLAWRGGNTIYF
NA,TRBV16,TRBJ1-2,CASSRTETVNYGYTF
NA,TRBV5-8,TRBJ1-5,CASSYREQPQHF
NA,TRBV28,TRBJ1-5,CASSIGATSTQPQHF
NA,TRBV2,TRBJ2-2,CASSVQSVGAGELFF
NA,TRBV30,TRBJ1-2,CAWSAIRVNYGYTF
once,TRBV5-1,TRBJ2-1,CASSLVPSGGDNEQFF
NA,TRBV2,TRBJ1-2,CASSRDKGITNYGYTF
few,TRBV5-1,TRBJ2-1,CASSLVSSGGDDEQFF
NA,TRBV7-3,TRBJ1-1,CASSPGQSTEAFF
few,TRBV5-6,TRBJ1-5,CASSLRGSNQPQHF
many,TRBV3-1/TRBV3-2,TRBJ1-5,CASSQWGDDQPQHF
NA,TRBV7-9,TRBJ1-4,CASSLRTGEKLFF
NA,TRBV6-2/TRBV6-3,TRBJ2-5,CASSPFPTGVYVETQYF
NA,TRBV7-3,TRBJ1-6,CASSSQGAGQGVSPLHF
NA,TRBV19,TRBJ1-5,CASSNRGDGNQPQHF
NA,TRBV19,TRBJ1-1,CASRVQGAMTEAFF
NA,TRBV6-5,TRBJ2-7,CASDDGLSYEQYF
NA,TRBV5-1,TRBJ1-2,CASATEGFRGYTF
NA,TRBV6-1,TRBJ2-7,CASSPTGTYEQYF
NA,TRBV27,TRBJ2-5,CASRHQTSGGQETQYF
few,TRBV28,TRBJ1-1,CASSFLQGEAFF
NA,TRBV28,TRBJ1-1,CASSLLGAWGTEAFF
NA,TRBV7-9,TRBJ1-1,CASSLKAMNTEAFF
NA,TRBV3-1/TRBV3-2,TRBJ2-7,CASTTGGEQYF
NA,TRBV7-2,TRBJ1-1,CASSKQGYTEAFF
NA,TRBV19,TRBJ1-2,CASSMGQRYGYTF
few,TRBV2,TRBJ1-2,CASSVSLGYTF
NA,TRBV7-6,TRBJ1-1,CASSIGGQGNTEAFF
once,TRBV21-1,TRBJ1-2,CASSKTGMGNYGYTF
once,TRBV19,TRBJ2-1,CASNQRTKKNEQFF
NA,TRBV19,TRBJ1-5,CASSPSLIRPQHF
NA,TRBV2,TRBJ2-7,CASSDYGGSDPYEQYF
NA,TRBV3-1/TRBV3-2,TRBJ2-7,CASSPRPPTSGGSYEQYF
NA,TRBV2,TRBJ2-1,CASSWTVYNEQFF
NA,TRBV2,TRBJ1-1,CASTRQETKNTEAFF
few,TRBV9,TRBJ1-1,CASSVDSGTEAFF
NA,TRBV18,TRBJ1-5,CASSPTQGRYQPQHF
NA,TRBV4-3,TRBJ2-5,CASSPSGEPQETQYF